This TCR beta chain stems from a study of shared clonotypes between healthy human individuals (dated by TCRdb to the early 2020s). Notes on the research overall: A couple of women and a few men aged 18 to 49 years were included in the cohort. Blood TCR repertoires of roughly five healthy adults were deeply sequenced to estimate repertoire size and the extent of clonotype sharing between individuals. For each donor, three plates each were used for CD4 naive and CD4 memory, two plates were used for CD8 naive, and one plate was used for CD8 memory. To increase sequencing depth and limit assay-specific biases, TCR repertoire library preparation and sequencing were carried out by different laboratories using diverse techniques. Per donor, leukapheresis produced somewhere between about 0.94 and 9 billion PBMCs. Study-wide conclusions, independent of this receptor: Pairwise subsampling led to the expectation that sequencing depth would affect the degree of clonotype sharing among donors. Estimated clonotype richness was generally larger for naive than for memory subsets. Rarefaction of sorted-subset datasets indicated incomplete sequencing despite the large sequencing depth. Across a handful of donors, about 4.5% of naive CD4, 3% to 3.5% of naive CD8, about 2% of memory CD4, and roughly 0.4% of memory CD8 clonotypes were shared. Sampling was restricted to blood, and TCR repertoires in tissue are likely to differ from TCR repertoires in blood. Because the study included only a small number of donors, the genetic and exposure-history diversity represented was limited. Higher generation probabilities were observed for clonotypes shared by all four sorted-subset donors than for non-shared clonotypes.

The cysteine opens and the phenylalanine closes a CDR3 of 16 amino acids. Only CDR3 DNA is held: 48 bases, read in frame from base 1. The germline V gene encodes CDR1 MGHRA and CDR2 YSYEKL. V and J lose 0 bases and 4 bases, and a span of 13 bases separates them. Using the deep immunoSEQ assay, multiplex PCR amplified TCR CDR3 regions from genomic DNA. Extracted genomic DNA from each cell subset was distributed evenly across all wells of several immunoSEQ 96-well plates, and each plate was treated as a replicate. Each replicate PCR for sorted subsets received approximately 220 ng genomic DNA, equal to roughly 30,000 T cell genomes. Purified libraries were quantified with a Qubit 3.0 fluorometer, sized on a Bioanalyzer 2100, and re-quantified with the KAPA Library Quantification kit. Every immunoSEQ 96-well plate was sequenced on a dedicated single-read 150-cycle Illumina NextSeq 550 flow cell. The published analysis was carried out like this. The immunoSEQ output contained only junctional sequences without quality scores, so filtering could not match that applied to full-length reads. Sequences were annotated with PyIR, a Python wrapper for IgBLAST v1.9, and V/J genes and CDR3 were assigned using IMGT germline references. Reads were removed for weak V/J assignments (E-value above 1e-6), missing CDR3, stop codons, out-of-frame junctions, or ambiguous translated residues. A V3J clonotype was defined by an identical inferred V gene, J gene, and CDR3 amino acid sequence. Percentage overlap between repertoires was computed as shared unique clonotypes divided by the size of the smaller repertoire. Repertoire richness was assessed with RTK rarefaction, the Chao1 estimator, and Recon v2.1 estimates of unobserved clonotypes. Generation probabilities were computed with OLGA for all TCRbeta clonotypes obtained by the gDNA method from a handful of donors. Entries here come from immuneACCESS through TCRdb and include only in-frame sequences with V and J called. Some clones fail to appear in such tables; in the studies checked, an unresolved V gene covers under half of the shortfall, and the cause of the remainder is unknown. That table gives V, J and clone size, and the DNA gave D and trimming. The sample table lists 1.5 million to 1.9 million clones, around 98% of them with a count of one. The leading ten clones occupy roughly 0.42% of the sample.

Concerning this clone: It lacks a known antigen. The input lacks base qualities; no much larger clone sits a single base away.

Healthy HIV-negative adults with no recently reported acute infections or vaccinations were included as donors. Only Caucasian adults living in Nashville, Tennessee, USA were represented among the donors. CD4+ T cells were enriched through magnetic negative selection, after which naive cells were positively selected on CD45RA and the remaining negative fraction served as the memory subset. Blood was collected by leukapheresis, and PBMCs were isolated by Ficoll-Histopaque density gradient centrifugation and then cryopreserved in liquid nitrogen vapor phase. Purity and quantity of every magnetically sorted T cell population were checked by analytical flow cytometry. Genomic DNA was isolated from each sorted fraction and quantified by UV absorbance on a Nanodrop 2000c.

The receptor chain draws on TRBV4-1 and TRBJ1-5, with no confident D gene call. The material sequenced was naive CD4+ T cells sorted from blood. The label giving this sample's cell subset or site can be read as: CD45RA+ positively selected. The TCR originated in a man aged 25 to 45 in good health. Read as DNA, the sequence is TGCGCCAGCAGCCAAGATATTGGACGGGCGAATCAGCCCCAGCATTTT. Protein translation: CASSQDIGRANQPQHF.